The 3 T cell receptor beta chains below were found in one sample sequenced in a study of Graves' ophthalmopathy and Graves' hyperthyroidism. TCR beta CDR3 regions were amplified from RNA transcripts. The library came from an HTBI-primed first-round RT-PCR and a second-round multiplex PCR. TCRdb called the multiplex PCR reads again in MiXCR, with one record for every CDR3 protein. Of about 1.2 million distinct CDR3 sequences listed, less than 45% are singletons. The sequencing sample was made of peripheral blood or thyroid tissue (not recorded which). Receptors originate from an adult man with Graves' hyperthyroidism.

CDR3 protein: CSARGRPLPGTEAFF. The CDR3 nucleotides are TGCAGTGCTAGAGGAAGGCCCCTGCCCGGCACTGAAGCTTTCTTT. The V and J genes are TRBV20-1 and TRBJ1-1, with D hard to call. The germline V and J ends were trimmed by 1 base and 4 bases, with 16 bases remaining between them. CDR1 is DFQATT, CDR2 SNEGSKA, per germline (reference sequence). The CDR3 is 15 amino acids.

V usage is TRBV30 and J usage is TRBJ2-7; the D is unclear. V dropped 0 bases and J dropped 3 bases, with 9 bases sitting between them. The CDR3 is made up of 13 amino acids. Germline V gene lookup returns CDR1 GTSNPN and CDR2 SVGIG (reference sequence). CDR3 nucleotide sequence: TGTGCCTGGAGTGTGCAGACAAACTACGAGCAGTACTTC. Its protein is CAWSVQTNYEQYF.

Ten or more counts support this clonotype. The V call is TRBV10-3, the J call TRBJ2-5; tentative D call: TRBD2 (5 bases). The CDR3 consists of 12 residues. Germline values: CDR1 ENHRY, CDR2 SYGVKD. V gave up 8 bases and J gave up 4 bases, with 11 bases separating them. CDR3: CAIGETPETQYF. The CDR3 DNA reads as TGTGCCATCGGGGAGACTCCAGAGACCCAGTACTTC.